A single sample is the source of the 17 T cell receptor beta chains below, sequenced in a study of blood T cell repertoires in COVID-19 (dated by TCRdb to about 2020). Libraries were prepared through the immunoSEQ multiplex PCR assay. TCRdb stores this immuneACCESS table with in-frame sequences only. Part of the clones is absent; in the studies checked, under half of the shortfall reflects unresolved V genes, and no reason is known for the rest. The sample contains under 250,000 clones, around 82% of them found a single time. The ten most abundant clones make up around 7.3% of the sample. The specimen sequenced was peripheral blood. The receptors shown here come from a woman in her seventies with acute or convalescent COVID-19.

Only one count was recorded for this clone. The chain has TRBV6-5 and TRBJ1-4; D is possibly TRBD1 (5 bases). Germline CDR1 reads MNHEY; CDR2 reads SVGAGI. The CDR3 has 12 residues. V lost 10 bases, J lost 7 bases, and 13 bases lay in between. The CDR3 spells CATREVIEKLFF. The CDR3 DNA is TGTGCCACCAGGGAGGTTATTGAAAAACTGTTTTTT.

The V call is TRBV10-3, the J call TRBJ2-3; TRBD1 matches at 8 bases. The CDR3 extends over 16 amino acids. V lost 10 bases to trimming and J lost 0 bases; unmatched junction nucleotides: 12. The V gene's germline CDR1 is ENHRY and CDR2 SYGVKD. CDR3 sequence: CATRDRKESSTDTQYF. CDR3 in DNA: TGTGCCACCAGGGACAGGAAAGAATCGAGCACAGATACGCAGTATTTT.

Only one count was recorded for this clone. The rearrangement uses TRBV7-6 and TRBJ1-1, with no clear D. Deletions cut 2 bases from V and 4 bases from J, with 8 bases between. The CDR3 runs 13 residues. Germline V gene data show CDR1 as SGHVS and CDR2 as FNYEAQ. The CDR3 coding sequence is TGTGCCAGCAGCTTAAATAGAGGCACTGAAGCTTTCTTT. It translates to CASSLNRGTEAFF.

The chain couples TRBV19 to TRBJ1-2; TRBD1 matches at 9 bases. Germline V lookup: CDR1 LNHDA, CDR2 SQIVND (reference sequence). This CDR3 has 14 residues. V lost 8 bases to trimming and J lost 6 bases; unmatched junction nucleotides: 10. For the CDR3, the DNA is TGTGCCAGTGGGATTCGGGACAGGGTACATGGCTACACCTTC. Its translation: CASGIRDRVHGYTF.

This chain connects TRBV24-1 to TRBJ2-7; unclear D gene. This CDR3 is built from 13 residues. CDR1 and CDR2 (germline): KGHDR, SFDVKD. The V and J ends lost 4 bases and 2 bases respectively, with 8 bases between them. CDR3 region: CATSDPATYEQYF. The CDR3 nucleotides are TGTGCCACCAGTGACCCAGCGACCTACGAGCAGTACTTC.

The rearrangement uses TRBV4-2 and TRBJ2-4; TRBD2 matches at 12 bases. Germline assignment: CDR1 LGHNA and CDR2 YNFKEQ. The CDR3 length is 17 residues. The V and J ends lost 0 bases and 9 bases, in that order; junction bases with no gene match: 9. CDR3 amino acids: CASSQETSGGRITIQYF. DNA of the CDR3: TGTGCCAGCAGCCAAGAAACTAGCGGGGGGCGTATTACCATTCAGTACTTC.

The gene calls are TRBV18 and TRBJ1-4, with 7 bases aligning to TRBD1. The CDR3 contains 13 residues. V dropped 8 bases and J dropped 5; count of bases not matched to a gene: 5. Germline V gives CDR1 KGHSH, CDR2 LQKENI. This CDR3 is CASRRDRNEKLFF. In DNA form, the CDR3 reads TGTGCCAGCCGCAGGGACAGAAATGAAAAACTGTTTTTT. The whole variable domain, remainder taken from reference TRBV18 and TRBJ1-4, is NAGVMQNPRHLVRRRGQEARLRCSPMKGHSHVYWYRQLPEEGLKFMVYLQKENIIDESGMPKERFSAEFPKEGPSILRIQQVVRGDSAAYFCASRRDRNEKLFFGSGTQLSVL.

This clone was seen many times. The CDR3 coding sequence is TGTGCCAGTAGTATACAGGCTTGGACTGAAGCTTTCTTT. Encoded protein: CASSIQAWTEAFF. The rearrangement uses TRBV19 and TRBJ1-1; D remains unclear. Germline loops: CDR1 LNHDA, CDR2 SQIVND (reference sequence). This CDR3 comprises 13 residues. The V and J ends lost 2 bases and 5 bases respectively, with 9 bases between them.

The rearrangement joins TRBV7-9 to TRBJ2-5, with TRBD2 identical over 7 bases. The CDR3 is made up of 16 amino acids. V trimming: 0 bases; J trimming: 5 bases; junction bases outside the gene matches: 9. Germline V gene lookup returns CDR1 SEHNR and CDR2 FQNEAQ (reference sequence). As DNA, the CDR3 is TGTGCCAGCAGCTTAGCAGGAGCGGGACTACGTGAGACCCAGTACTTC. Translation gives CASSLAGAGLRETQYF.

The gene calls are TRBV5-1 and TRBJ1-2; D perhaps matches TRBD1 (6 bases). From germline, CDR1 is SGHRS and CDR2 YFSETQ. The CDR3 runs 16 residues. Trimming cost V 4 bases and J 1 base, with 17 bases left between them. Here the CDR3 reads CASSLGTNNLNYGYTF. CDR3 DNA: TGCGCCAGCAGCCTCGGGACAAACAACCTTAACTATGGCTACACCTTC.

CDR3 sequence reads: CASSPGRTDTQYF. The CDR3 DNA reads TGTGCCAGCTCACCGGGCAGGACAGATACGCAGTATTTT. The rearrangement links TRBV18 to TRBJ2-3, with D uncertain. The ends were cut back, 3 bases at V and 3 bases at J, with 7 bases in the middle. CDR1 KGHSH and CDR2 LQKENI come from the germline V gene. CDR3 length equals 13 residues.

The rearrangement links TRBV30 to TRBJ2-5; D gene uncertain. Germline CDR1 reads GTSNPN; CDR2 reads SVGIG (reference sequence). The CDR3 extends over 12 amino acids. Trimming shortened V by 1 base and J by 9 bases, and 12 bases separated the two germline ends. This CDR3 is CAWSGKRVAQYF. CDR3 nucleotides: TGTGCCTGGAGTGGGAAGCGTGTGGCCCAGTACTTC. The full variable domain, its missing parts supplied by reference TRBV30 and TRBJ2-5, is SQTIHQWPATLVQPVGSPLSLECTVEGTSNPNLYWYRQAAGRGLQLLFYSVGIGQISSEVPQNLSASRPQDRQFILSSKKLLLSDSGFYLCAWSGKRVAQYFGPGTRLLVL.

The chain combines TRBV7-2 with TRBJ2-5; D is possibly TRBD2 (6 bases). Trimming removed 0 bases at V and 1 base at J, with 21 bases between. CDR1 SGHTA and CDR2 FQGNSA come from the germline V gene. This CDR3 comprises 19 residues. The CDR3 DNA is TGTGCCAGCAGCTTAGCGCAAGTAGGACTACGCGCGACCCAAGAGACCCAGTACTTC. This encodes CASSLAQVGLRATQETQYF.

This clone was detected only a few times. V gene TRBV6-5 combines with J gene TRBJ2-5; 11 bases are a match to TRBD2. The germline CDR1 and CDR2 sequences are MNHEY and SVGAGI. V was clipped by 5 bases and J by 9 bases; unmatched bases: 8. The CDR3 extends over 14 amino acids. This chain's CDR3 is CASSNSGGASAQYF. In nucleotides, the CDR3 is TGTGCCAGCAGTAATAGCGGGGGGGCCTCGGCCCAGTACTTC.

This chain connects TRBV3-1 (or the pseudogene TRBV3-2) to TRBJ2-5, with 10 bases fitting TRBD2. The CDR3 sequence is 14 residues long. V lost 4 bases to trimming and J lost 5 bases; unmatched junction nucleotides: 4. In germline, CDR1 is LGHDT, CDR2 YNNKEL (reference sequence). The CDR3 sequence: CASSPPGLAETQYF. The CDR3 coding sequence is TGTGCCAGCAGCCCGCCGGGACTAGCGGAGACCCAGTACTTC.

The CDR3 coding sequence is TGCAGTGCTAGTCTCCCAGCGGGGGGTTACAATGAGCAGTTCTTC. Its protein product is CSASLPAGGYNEQFF. The chain links TRBV20-1 to TRBJ2-1; 9 bases match TRBD2. Germline loops: CDR1 DFQATT, CDR2 SNEGSKA (reference sequence). The CDR3 is 15 residues long. V was pared by 3 bases and J by 4 bases, with 7 bases of the junction left unmatched.

V is TRBV5-4 and J is TRBJ1-2, with 8 bases lining up with TRBD1. Germline CDR1 and CDR2: SGHNT and YYREEE (reference sequence). The junction had 8 bases not matched to a gene; V was cut back by 3 bases and J by 4 bases. The CDR3 consists of 15 residues. The CDR3 DNA reads as TGTGCCAGCAGCTCCGGACAGGGCGCAAGCTATGGCTACACCTTC. It translates to CASSSGQGASYGYTF.